Only one count was recorded for the clone carrying this T cell receptor beta chain. Its antigen remains unknown. Sequencing was performed with immunoSEQ multiplex PCR; in TCRdb, only in-frame clones are kept and a portion is missing. The sample records 18,000 or so clones, around 63% being singletons. Stated treatment: treatment-naive control, cytoreductive nephrectomy. Germline assignment: CDR1 LNHDA and CDR2 SQIVND (reference sequence). J was trimmed by 4 bases and V by 9 bases; bases with no gene match: 13. The CDR3 has 17 amino acids. The data derive from a study of radiation and T cells in renal cell carcinoma. Study conclusions and caveats: In nephrectomy-only tumors, top 100 clonotypes averaged around 40%, versus 54% irradiated.

V gene TRBV19 combines with J gene TRBJ2-5; 14 bases agree with TRBD2. This clonotype originated in a man aged 50-59 years with renal cell carcinoma. The sequencing here drew on tumor tissue, taken from a patient whose treatment was nephrectomy without radiotherapy. The CDR3 coding sequence is TGTGCCAGCACCCGGACTAGCGGGGGGACCCTAGGAGAGACCCAGTACTTC. Its protein is CASTRTSGGTLGETQYF.